These 31 T cell receptor beta chains were sequenced from one sample in a study of shared clonotypes between healthy human individuals. It was CD45RO-negative cells, positively selected for CCR7, that made up naive CD8 cells, with terminally differentiated effector memory CD45RA+ cells excluded. Data came from immunoSEQ multiplex PCR; TCRdb stores just in-frame clones and leaves some out. The sample carries approximately 2,200,000 clones, 85% to 95% recorded once. Sequencing used naive CD8+ T cells from PBMCs. These receptors originate from a man younger than 35 in good health. Some clones in this sample may be carry-over from other donors' samples.

The V gene is TRBV28, the J gene TRBJ2-5, with a tentative D call TRBD2 (5 bases). The germline V gene has CDR1 MDHEN and CDR2 SYDVKM. The CDR3 runs to 15 residues. V was trimmed by 3 bases and J by 4 bases, leaving 15 bases between them. CDR3 nucleotides: TGTGCCAGCAGTTTTTGGGTCGAGAGGGCAGAGACCCAGTACTTC. This sequence encodes CASSFWVERAETQYF.

The V call is TRBV25-1, the J call TRBJ1-4; D uncertain. This CDR3 is built from 13 residues. V was shortened by 6 bases and J by 7 bases, with 12 bases between the two germline ends. Germline lookup yields CDR1 MGHDK and CDR2 SYGVNS. The CDR3 sequence is CASSDGRAEKLFF. As DNA, the CDR3 is TGTGCCAGCAGCGACGGACGGGCTGAAAAACTGTTTTTT. Full variable domain (remainder filled in from reference TRBV25-1 and TRBJ1-4): EADIYQTPRYLVIGTGKKITLECSQTMGHDKMYWYQQDPGMELHLIHYSYGVNSTEKGDLSSESTVSRIRTEHFPLTLESARPSHTSQYLCASSDGRAEKLFFGSGTQLSVL.

The chain couples TRBV10-2 to TRBJ2-7; D is unresolved. In germline, CDR1 is WSHSY, CDR2 SAAADI. The V end was cut by 2 bases, the J end by 3 bases, with 8 bases between. The length of the CDR3 is 13 residues. The CDR3 DNA reads as TGCGCCAGCAGTGAGAACAGCAACTACGAGCAGTACTTC. Its translation: CASSENSNYEQYF.

This chain uses TRBV5-1 with TRBJ2-7; perhaps D is TRBD1 or TRBD2 (5 bases each). Germline V CDR1 and CDR2: SGHRS, YFSETQ. The CDR3 loop spans 18 amino acids. The germline V and J ends were trimmed by 2 bases and 3 bases, with 24 bases remaining between them. CDR3 nucleotide sequence: TGCGCCAGCAGCTTTTCTCCCTCCGGGGCGCAACTGAACTACGAGCAGTACTTC. This encodes CASSFSPSGAQLNYEQYF.

Details on this clone: Additional DNA sequences in this sample encode the identical CDR3. The chain recombines TRBV27 with TRBJ2-7; 7 nucleotides agree with TRBD2. CDR3 size: 14 residues. V trimming: 2 bases; J trimming: 2 bases; junction bases outside the gene matches: 3. Looked up from germline, CDR1 is MNHEY and CDR2 is SMNVEV (reference sequence). The CDR3 protein is CASSLRGSPYEQYF. The CDR3 DNA reads as TGTGCCAGCAGTTTACGCGGGAGTCCCTACGAGCAGTACTTC.

This chain joins TRBV27 and TRBJ2-5, with 9 nucleotides matching TRBD2. Trimming removed 3 bases from V and 3 bases from J; junction bases left unmatched: 5. Germline V gene sequence: CDR1 MNHEY, CDR2 SMNVEV (reference sequence). CDR3 length: 15 residues. CDR3 region: CASSFASGKEETQYF. CDR3 nucleotides: TGTGCCAGCAGTTTTGCTAGCGGGAAGGAAGAGACCCAGTACTTC.

About this clone itself: The sample carries other DNA sequences with the same CDR3. The J gene is TRBJ2-7, the V gene TRBV7-8, with unresolved D. V lost 6 bases to trimming and J lost 2 bases, with 5 bases between them. CDR1 SGHVS and CDR2 FQNEAQ come from the germline V gene. The CDR3 sequence is 11 residues long. CDR3 sequence (DNA): TGTGCCAGCAGTTCGACCTACGAGCAGTACTTC. Its translation: CASSSTYEQYF.

V is TRBV27 and J is TRBJ2-4; D not certain. Germline assignment: CDR1 MNHEY and CDR2 SMNVEV (reference sequence). The CDR3 has 15 amino acids. V was trimmed by 4 bases and J by 1 base, leaving 11 bases between them. In DNA form, the CDR3 reads TGTGCCAGCAGTTCCCACATGGGGGCCAAAAACATTCAGTACTTC. This gives the protein CASSSHMGAKNIQYF.

This clone was observed once. The same CDR3 also results from other DNA sequences found in this sample. The chain is built from TRBV11-2 and TRBJ2-7; 13 bases map to TRBD2. Germline-derived CDR1 and CDR2 are SGHAT and FQNNGV. The J segment lost 3 bases and the V segment lost 1 base, leaving 0 bases of the junction unmatched. This CDR3 spans 15 amino acids. CDR3 amino acids: CASSLGTSGSYEQYF. CDR3 DNA: TGTGCCAGCAGCTTAGGGACTAGCGGGAGCTACGAGCAGTACTTC.

The chain joins TRBV5-6 to TRBJ2-7, with TRBD1 matching 8 bases. Germline assignment: CDR1 SGHDT and CDR2 YYEEEE. This CDR3 has 15 residues. Losses at the gene ends were 4 bases for V and 6 bases for J; bases not matched to a gene: 12. In nucleotides, the CDR3 is TGTGCCAGCAGCACTCCCGGGACAGGAGTATTCGAGCAGTACTTC. It codes for CASSTPGTGVFEQYF. The full variable domain, rest sourced from reference TRBV5-6 and TRBJ2-7, is DAGVTQSPTHLIKTRGQQVTLRCSPKSGHDTVSWYQQALGQGPQFIFQYYEEEERQRGNFPDRFSGHQFPNYSSELNVNALLLGDSALYLCASSTPGTGVFEQYFGPGTRLTVT.

The gene calls are TRBV5-1 and TRBJ2-2; tentatively, D is TRBD2 (6 bases). The V gene's germline CDR1 is SGHRS and CDR2 YFSETQ. V dropped 0 bases and J dropped 4 bases, with 13 bases sitting between them. The CDR3 has 16 amino acids. The CDR3 DNA reads as TGCGCCAGCAGCTTGGGGGGACTCATCGGCACCGGGGAGCTGTTTTTT. Amino acid sequence: CASSLGGLIGTGELFF.

V is TRBV7-2 and J is TRBJ2-1, with D maybe TRBD2 (5 bases). V was cut by 5 bases and J by 4 bases, with 15 bases left in between. The CDR3 has 15 residues. Germline V CDR1 and CDR2: SGHTA, FQGNSA. The CDR3 DNA sequence: TGTGCCAGCAGCGGCCGGGATCCTCTATACAATGAGCAGTTCTTC. Translation: CASSGRDPLYNEQFF.

This chain's CDR3 is CAWSVRDRGLYEQYF. In DNA, the CDR3 is TGTGCCTGGAGTGTACGGGACAGGGGGCTCTACGAGCAGTACTTC. The chain recombines TRBV30 with TRBJ2-7; 12 bases fit TRBD1. The CDR3 contains 15 residues. Germline V gene sequence: CDR1 GTSNPN, CDR2 SVGIG (reference sequence). Trimming cost V 0 bases and J 3 bases; bases outside gene matches: 3.

The J gene is TRBJ2-2, the V gene TRBV4-3; D is uncertain. Germline V gene data show CDR1 as LGHNA and CDR2 as YSLEER. With 0 bases removed from V and 4 bases from J, the gap between germline ends came to 15 bases. The CDR3 is made up of 17 amino acids. CDR3 coding DNA: TGCGCCAGCAGCCAAGAAATTTTTTGGTCTGGCACCGGGGAGCTGTTTTTT. Amino acid sequence: CASSQEIFWSGTGELFF.

The chain links TRBV6-6 to TRBJ1-1; no definite D call. CDR1 is MNHNY and CDR2 is SVGAGI in the germline V gene (reference sequence). Trimming removed 6 bases from V and 0 bases from J, with 8 bases in between. This CDR3 contains 13 residues. The CDR3 sequence is CASSPRLNTEAFF. Here the CDR3 DNA reads TGTGCCAGCAGCCCCCGACTGAACACTGAAGCTTTCTTT.

As for this clone: The identical CDR3 is also encoded by other nucleotide sequences in the sample. The chain links TRBV11-2 to TRBJ1-2; D not certain. This CDR3 has 12 residues. Germline V gene data show CDR1 as SGHAT and CDR2 as FQNNGV. Trimming pared 5 bases from V and 2 bases from J, leaving 6 bases between. Here the CDR3 reads CASSGGNYGYTF. The CDR3 nucleotides read TGTGCCAGCAGCGGAGGGAACTATGGCTACACCTTC.

As to this clone: This specimen includes other DNA sequences encoding the same CDR3. The chain links TRBV28 to TRBJ2-7; 10 positions agree with TRBD2. V shed 2 bases and J 2 bases; nucleotides not matched to a gene: 3. Per the germline V gene, CDR1 is MDHEN and CDR2 is SYDVKM. CDR3 length: 15 residues. CDR3 sequence reads: CASSLGTSGTYEQYF. In DNA, the CDR3 is TGTGCCAGCAGTTTAGGAACTAGCGGGACCTACGAGCAGTACTTC. The variable domain in full, completed from reference TRBV28 and TRBJ2-7, reads DVKVTQSSRYLVKRTGEKVFLECVQDMDHENMFWYRQDPGLGLRLIYFSYDVKMKEKGDIPEGYSVSREKKERFSLILESASTNQTSMYLCASSLGTSGTYEQYFGPGTRLTVT.

The genes are TRBV7-9 and TRBJ2-5, with a tentative D call TRBD2 (6 bases). The CDR3 has 14 amino acids. The germline V gene encodes CDR1 SEHNR and CDR2 FQNEAQ (reference sequence). The V and J ends lost 5 bases and 2 bases respectively, with 12 bases between them. CDR3 residues: CASSPISGQETQYF. In DNA, the CDR3 is TGTGCCAGCAGCCCAATAAGCGGGCAAGAGACCCAGTACTTC.

This chain links TRBV6-5 with TRBJ1-2, with D unclear. This CDR3 spans 11 amino acids. CDR1 and CDR2 from the germline V gene are MNHEY and SVGAGI. V lost 8 bases, J lost 0 bases, and 4 bases lay in between. CDR3 DNA: TGTGCCAGCGTAGCTAACTATGGCTACACCTTC. The encoded protein is CASVANYGYTF.

V is TRBV6-5 and J is TRBJ2-2; D gene unclear. CDR1 is MNHEY and CDR2 is SVGAGI in the germline V gene. V dropped 2 bases and J dropped 5 bases, with 12 bases sitting between them. This CDR3 is built from 15 residues. The CDR3 bases are TGTGCCAGCAGTTACAAGTTAGATCAGACCGGGGAGCTGTTTTTT. Translating it yields CASSYKLDQTGELFF.

The gene calls are TRBV7-9 and TRBJ2-1; TRBD2 is a possible D gene (6 bases). Germline V gene data show CDR1 as SEHNR and CDR2 as FQNEAQ (reference sequence). CDR3 length equals 16 residues. The V end lost 1 base, the J end lost 9 bases, and 19 bases lay between the germline ends. CDR3 DNA: TGTGCCAGCAGCTTAGTTGCGTCTAGCGAGCGGGCTGAGCAGTTCTTC. Translation: CASSLVASSERAEQFF.

J is TRBJ2-1 and V is TRBV6-5; no clear D gene. V was clipped by 2 bases and J by 4 bases, with 12 bases between them. This CDR3 has 15 residues. Germline V CDR1 and CDR2: MNHEY, SVGAGI. The CDR3 loop is CASSYDGSWYNEQFF. The CDR3 DNA reads as TGTGCCAGCAGTTACGACGGCAGTTGGTACAATGAGCAGTTCTTC.

The chain joins TRBV7-6 to TRBJ2-1; D possibly uses TRBD1 or TRBD2 (6 bases each). The CDR3 has 15 residues. Germline V CDR1 and CDR2: SGHVS, FNYEAQ. Trimming pared 5 bases from V and 5 bases from J, leaving 16 bases between. The CDR3 region has the DNA TGTGCCAGCAGCGTAACGGGGGCTGGCCACAATGAGCAGTTCTTC. This translates into CASSVTGAGHNEQFF.

This sequence joins TRBV5-4 and TRBJ2-7; possible D gene TRBD2, 5 bases. The CDR3 contains 13 residues. Germline loops: CDR1 SGHNT, CDR2 YYREEE (reference sequence). V was cut by 4 bases and J by 5 bases, with 13 bases left in between. The CDR3 region has the DNA TGTGCCAGCAGCGATTCGATGCGGGACGAGCAGTACTTC. It codes for CASSDSMRDEQYF.

This chain uses TRBV7-9 with TRBJ2-6; 10 bases agree with TRBD1. CDR3 size: 16 residues. V trimming: 6 bases; J trimming: 3 bases; junction bases outside the gene matches: 5. Germline CDR1 and CDR2: SEHNR and FQNEAQ (reference sequence). This CDR3 reads CASRPGTGVGANVLTF. The CDR3, as DNA: TGTGCCAGCAGACCCGGGACAGGGGTTGGGGCCAACGTCCTGACTTTC.

The rearrangement uses TRBV7-9 and TRBJ1-2, with 7 bases aligning to TRBD1. This CDR3 has 16 residues. Germline values: CDR1 SEHNR, CDR2 FQNEAQ (reference sequence). Trimming at V came to 2 bases and at J to 0 bases, leaving 6 bases not matched to a gene. CDR3 in amino acids: CASSLKGDRANYGYTF. In DNA, the CDR3 is TGTGCCAGCAGCTTAAAGGGGGACAGAGCTAACTATGGCTACACCTTC.

V gene TRBV27 combines with J gene TRBJ2-7; the D gene is possibly TRBD2 (6 bases). Germline lookup yields CDR1 MNHEY and CDR2 SMNVEV (reference sequence). The CDR3 sequence is 15 residues long. V gave up 2 bases and J gave up 0 bases, with 11 bases separating them. The CDR3 spells CASSLAGRGSYEQYF. The CDR3 nucleotides read TGTGCCAGCAGTTTAGCCGGGCGGGGCTCCTACGAGCAGTACTTC.

Comments on this clone: Other nucleotide sequences in the sample specify the same CDR3. V gene TRBV6-5 combines with J gene TRBJ2-2; 7 nucleotides line up with TRBD2. V lost 0 bases to trimming and J lost 1 base; unmatched junction nucleotides: 2. The CDR3 is 16 amino acids. The germline V gene has CDR1 MNHEY and CDR2 SVGAGI. For the CDR3, the DNA is TGTGCCAGCAGTTACTCCGCGGGGGAGAACACCGGGGAGCTGTTTTTT. Encoded protein: CASSYSAGENTGELFF.

The chain is built from TRBV28 and TRBJ1-1, with D perhaps matching TRBD1 (6 bases). The CDR3 totals 13 residues. The germline V gene encodes CDR1 MDHEN and CDR2 SYDVKM. Between the trimmed V and J ends, which lost 5 bases and 6 bases, there was a span of 13 bases. In nucleotides, the CDR3 is TGTGCCAGCAGTACAGGGTATCTCGCTGAAGCTTTCTTT. Its protein product is CASSTGYLAEAFF. Looking up the rest from reference TRBV28 and TRBJ1-1 gives the full variable domain: DVKVTQSSRYLVKRTGEKVFLECVQDMDHENMFWYRQDPGLGLRLIYFSYDVKMKEKGDIPEGYSVSREKKERFSLILESASTNQTSMYLCASSTGYLAEAFFGQGTRLTVV.

The rearrangement uses TRBV7-3 and TRBJ2-3; D might be TRBD1 or TRBD2, each matching 6 bases. The CDR3 totals 16 residues. V was pared by 5 bases and J by 3 bases, with 18 bases between. Germline assignment: CDR1 SGHTA and CDR2 FQGTGA. The CDR3 is CASSKGWGARTDTQYF. CDR3 bases: TGTGCCAGCAGCAAAGGCTGGGGGGCGCGGACAGATACGCAGTATTTT.

The V gene is TRBV13, the J gene TRBJ1-5; no reliable D call. Trimming shortened V by 3 bases and J by 5 bases, and 8 bases separated the two germline ends. The CDR3 runs to 13 residues. Germline CDR1 reads PRHDT; CDR2 reads FYEKMQ (reference sequence). The CDR3 nucleotides read TGTGCCAGCAGCTTCGGCCCATATCAGCCCCAGCATTTT. Its translation: CASSFGPYQPQHF.